Presented here are 19 T cell receptor beta chains from one specimen sequenced in a study of long-term antiretroviral therapy in people with HIV. Researchers report immunoSEQ v3.0 was run at survey level. This table comes from immunoSEQ multiplex PCR, and its TCRdb copy is limited to in-frame clones, with some not included. Of 25,000 or so clones detected, about 84% appear once; the ten largest clones hold over 8.5%. The sequences come from unsorted PBMCs, collected 0.8 years before starting antiretroviral therapy. The source is a man aged 18 to 35 with HIV.

V usage is TRBV2 and J usage is TRBJ2-3, with D possibly being TRBD1 (7 bases). This CDR3 region has 16 residues. Germline-derived CDR1 and CDR2 are SNHLY and FYNNEI. V was cut by 5 bases and J by 3 bases, with 18 bases left in between. The CDR3 sequence is CASSLMGRGRTDTQYF. CDR3 bases: TGTGCCAGCAGTCTAATGGGCAGGGGGAGGACAGATACGCAGTATTTT.

This clone has only one observation. V usage is TRBV30 and J usage is TRBJ1-4, with a weak D call TRBD1 (5 bases). From germline, CDR1 is GTSNPN and CDR2 SVGIG (reference sequence). The CDR3 covers 17 residues. With 0 bases removed from V and 11 bases from J, the gap between germline ends came to 25 bases. In nucleotides, the CDR3 is TGTGCCTGGAGTGTCCCAAATACAAGAGGGGCCCAAGGGAAACTGTTTTTT. Translation gives CAWSVPNTRGAQGKLFF.

V and J are TRBV19 and TRBJ2-2, with 11 nucleotides matching TRBD2. The germline V gene encodes CDR1 LNHDA and CDR2 SQIVND (reference sequence). With V trimmed by 4 bases and J by 6 bases, 7 bases remained unmatched. The CDR3 length is 16 residues. In DNA form, the CDR3 reads TGTGCCAGTAGTAGGGGACTAGCGGCCGTGGCCGGGGAGCTGTTTTTT. As protein: CASSRGLAAVAGELFF.

This chain connects TRBV10-3 to TRBJ1-3; no reliable D call. The V gene lost 3 bases and the J gene lost 2 bases, with 14 bases spanning the gap. CDR3 length: 16 amino acids. CDR1 and CDR2 (germline): ENHRY, SYGVKD. This chain's CDR3 is CAISDRGVRTGNTIYF. DNA of the CDR3: TGTGCCATCAGTGACCGTGGGGTGAGAACTGGAAACACCATATATTTT.

The chain combines TRBV5-1 with TRBJ1-1; 9 positions agree with TRBD1. The ends lost 1 base at V and 6 bases at J; junction bases unmatched: 10. The germline V gene has CDR1 SGHRS and CDR2 YFSETQ. The CDR3 spans 16 residues. The chain's CDR3 is CASSLNFGTGTPEAFF. The CDR3 DNA reads TGCGCCAGCAGCTTGAACTTTGGGACAGGGACCCCTGAAGCTTTCTTT.

The chain uses TRBV30 and TRBJ1-2, with D possibly being TRBD1 (6 bases). V lost 2 bases to trimming and J lost 8 bases, with 12 bases between them. The CDR3 is 12 amino acids. Germline CDR1 GTSNPN, CDR2 SVGIG (reference sequence). The CDR3 region is CAWSTSGGGYTF. For the CDR3, the DNA is TGTGCCTGGAGTACTTCCGGGGGCGGCTACACCTTC.

The V call is TRBV28, the J call TRBJ2-2; no definite D call. The length of the CDR3 is 15 residues. V lost 3 bases and J lost 2, with 10 bases in between. CDR1 is MDHEN and CDR2 is SYDVKM in the germline V gene. CDR3: CASSLYRANTGELFF. The CDR3 DNA is TGTGCCAGCAGTTTGTACCGGGCCAACACCGGGGAGCTGTTTTTT.

The chain carries TRBV6-1 and TRBJ1-2; D gene uncertain. CDR1 and CDR2 from the germline V gene are MNHNS and SASEGT. There are 14 residues in the CDR3. Trimming stripped 6 bases from V and 7 bases from J, with 18 bases between. CDR3 nucleotide sequence: TGTGCCAGCAGGGCCCCCGGGGAGGGTGGTGGCTACACCTTC. This gives the protein CASRAPGEGGGYTF.

This chain uses TRBV5-4 with TRBJ2-6; 8 bases align to TRBD1. The CDR3 contains 16 residues. CDR1 and CDR2 from the germline V gene are SGHNT and YYREEE (reference sequence). V lost 4 bases, J lost 5 bases, and 8 bases stayed unmatched. The CDR3 loop reads CASSAQGAVRANVLTF. The CDR3 DNA sequence: TGTGCCAGCAGCGCCCAGGGGGCTGTGAGGGCCAACGTCCTGACTTTC.

The chain uses TRBV6-4 and TRBJ2-2; TRBD2 is a possible D gene (5 bases). V was clipped by 4 bases and J by 0 bases, with 6 bases between them. The CDR3 length is 14 residues. Germline CDR1 is MRHNA and CDR2 is SNTAGT. For the CDR3, the DNA is TGTGCCAGCAGTGTTAGCGCGAACACCGGGGAGCTGTTTTTT. Amino acid sequence: CASSVSANTGELFF.

This clone turned up a few times. The chain uses TRBV7-6 and TRBJ2-7; no clear D gene. V lost 1 base and J 2 bases, leaving 9 bases between the germline ends. The V gene's germline CDR1 is SGHVS and CDR2 FNYEAQ. This CDR3 has 14 amino acids. The CDR3 nucleotides are TGTGCCAGCAGCTTAGAGGGCTCAGCCTACGAGCAGTACTTC. It specifies CASSLEGSAYEQYF.

The chain couples TRBV28 to TRBJ2-2, with TRBD1 matching over 9 bases. Trimming took 6 bases from V and 6 from J; bases not matched to a gene: 11. Germline CDR1 and CDR2: MDHEN and SYDVKM. The CDR3 loop spans 16 amino acids. CDR3 residues: CASRPGQGNFAGELFF. CDR3 nucleotide sequence: TGTGCCAGCAGACCCGGACAGGGGAATTTTGCCGGGGAGCTGTTTTTT. Together with reference TRBV28 and TRBJ2-2, the CDR3 gives the full variable domain: DVKVTQSSRYLVKRTGEKVFLECVQDMDHENMFWYRQDPGLGLRLIYFSYDVKMKEKGDIPEGYSVSREKKERFSLILESASTNQTSMYLCASRPGQGNFAGELFFGEGSRLTVL.

The table lists this clone with a count of one. This chain connects TRBV27 to TRBJ2-5; D uncertain. Trimming pared 2 bases from V and 3 bases from J, leaving 10 bases between. CDR1 and CDR2 (germline): MNHEY, SMNVEV (reference sequence). The CDR3 runs to 14 residues. The CDR3 DNA follows: TGTGCCAGCAGTTTAAGCTTGGCCGAAGAGACCCAGTACTTC. Translated, it gives CASSLSLAEETQYF.

The V and J genes are TRBV12-1 and TRBJ1-2; TRBD1, the D gene given by the table, was not confirmed from the DNA. TRBV12-1 has pseudogene status. The CDR3 is 14 residues long. CDR3 residues: CASSNRDRDYGYTF. The CDR3, as DNA: TGTGCCAGCAGCAACCGGGACAGGGACTATGGCTACACCTTC.

In nucleotides, the CDR3 is TGTGCCAGCAGTTACGGGCAGGCCCAAAATCAGCCCCAGCATTTT. Protein product: CASSYGQAQNQPQHF. The rearrangement uses TRBV6-6 and TRBJ1-5; D not certain. Germline V gives CDR1 MNHNY, CDR2 SVGAGI (reference sequence). The CDR3 totals 15 residues. Trimming took 2 bases from V and 4 from J, leaving 12 bases between them.

The V gene is TRBV14, the J gene TRBJ1-1; 8 bases are shared with TRBD1. The CDR3 has 15 residues. Germline values: CDR1 SGHDN, CDR2 FVKESK. V trimming: 4 bases; J trimming: 5 bases; junction bases outside the gene matches: 9. Written as DNA, the CDR3 is TGTGCCAGCAGCCCCCAGACAGGGGAAGGGACTGAAGCTTTCTTT. Amino acids: CASSPQTGEGTEAFF.

The chain carries TRBV6-4 and TRBJ2-3, with TRBD2 identical over 9 bases. The CDR3 runs 16 residues. V trimming: 0 bases; J trimming: 2 bases; junction bases outside the gene matches: 3. Per the germline V gene, CDR1 is MRHNA and CDR2 is SNTAGT. The CDR3 region is CASSDSGGRDTDTQYF. The DNA of the CDR3 is TGTGCCAGCAGTGACTCTGGCGGGAGGGACACAGATACGCAGTATTTT.

This clone was seen a handful of times. The chain recombines TRBV7-8 with TRBJ1-5, with unresolved D. Trimming removed 0 bases at V and 7 bases at J, with 22 bases between. Germline values: CDR1 SGHVS, CDR2 FQNEAQ. The CDR3 runs to 18 residues. CDR3 sequence: CASSLASALALTGQPQHF. DNA of the CDR3: TGTGCCAGCAGCTTAGCATCGGCACTCGCACTCACGGGACAGCCCCAGCATTTT.

The CDR3 loop is CASSQSPGGRTDTQYF. The CDR3 region has the DNA TGTGCCAGCAGCCAATCGCCAGGGGGGCGCACAGATACGCAGTATTTT. J is TRBJ2-3 and V is TRBV4-2; tentative D call: TRBD1 (7 bases). V was pared by 2 bases and J by 1 base, with 13 bases between. CDR3 length equals 16 residues. Germline V lookup: CDR1 LGHNA, CDR2 YNFKEQ.